The 19 T cell receptor beta chains below all came from one sample that was sequenced in a study of T cells in narcolepsy. Method: immunoSEQ multiplex PCR; TCRdb's copy keeps in-frame clones and lacks some. The data hold under 25,000 clones, with roughly 86% observed a single time. The specimen was CD45RA- memory CD4+ T cells from PBMCs. These TCRs come from a human donor with narcolepsy.

This rearrangement joins TRBV19 to TRBJ1-5; D is perhaps TRBD1 (5 bases). V shed 3 bases and J shed 3 bases, with 12 bases lying between them. This CDR3 is built from 15 residues. Germline V gene data show CDR1 as LNHDA and CDR2 as SQIVND (reference sequence). The CDR3 bases are TGTGCCAGTAGTATCCTCGACAGCCTCAATCAGCCCCAGCATTTT. It specifies CASSILDSLNQPQHF.

The chain combines TRBV7-2 with TRBJ2-7; D uncertain. The CDR3 contains 13 residues. Germline lookup yields CDR1 SGHTA and CDR2 FQGNSA. Trimming shortened V by 2 bases and J by 1 base, and 6 bases separated the two germline ends. CDR3 nucleotides: TGTGCCAGCAGCTTATCGGGTTCCTACGAGCAGTACTTC. It yields the protein CASSLSGSYEQYF. Full variable domain (remainder filled in from reference TRBV7-2 and TRBJ2-7): GAGVSQSPSNKVTEKGKDVELRCDPISGHTALYWYRQSLGQGLEFLIYFQGNSAPDKSGLPSDRFSAERTGGSVSTLTIQRTQQEDSAVYLCASSLSGSYEQYFGPGTRLTVT.

The chain carries TRBV7-2 and TRBJ1-1; 7 bases are shared with TRBD1. The CDR3 is 14 amino acids. Germline V gene data show CDR1 as SGHTA and CDR2 as FQGNSA. The trim removed 8 bases at V and 3 bases at J, leaving 9 bases unmatched. This CDR3 reads CASREGAFDTEAFF. CDR3 sequence (DNA): TGTGCCAGCCGCGAGGGGGCATTTGACACTGAAGCTTTCTTT. The complete variable domain, with remaining parts taken from reference TRBV7-2 and TRBJ1-1, reads GAGVSQSPSNKVTEKGKDVELRCDPISGHTALYWYRQSLGQGLEFLIYFQGNSAPDKSGLPSDRFSAERTGGSVSTLTIQRTQQEDSAVYLCASREGAFDTEAFFGQGTRLTVV.

This clone came up a few times. V gene TRBV7-2 combines with J gene TRBJ2-1, with D tentatively TRBD1 or TRBD2 (5 bases each). The CDR3 runs 13 residues. V was pared by 5 bases and J by 6 bases, with 11 bases between. Looked up from germline, CDR1 is SGHTA and CDR2 is FQGNSA. The CDR3 nucleotides read TGTGCCAGCAGCCCCGAGGGGCTCAATGAGCAGTTCTTC. It specifies CASSPEGLNEQFF.

V gene TRBV7-9 combines with J gene TRBJ2-4, with D uncertain. Germline CDR1 and CDR2: SEHNR and FQNEAQ (reference sequence). This CDR3 region has 15 residues. V was trimmed by 3 bases and J by 3 bases, leaving 12 bases between them. In DNA, the CDR3 is TGTGCCAGCAGCTTTGAGTCAGCAGGCAAAAACATTCAGTACTTC. It is translated as CASSFESAGKNIQYF.

The chain is built from TRBV10-3 and TRBJ2-1; 11 bases fit TRBD1. Unmatched junction bases numbered 4, after V lost 8 bases and J lost 4 bases. Germline values: CDR1 ENHRY, CDR2 SYGVKD. This CDR3 is built from 14 residues. The chain's CDR3 is CAIGDRGGYNEQFF. The DNA of the CDR3 is TGTGCCATCGGGGACAGGGGGGGATACAATGAGCAGTTCTTC.

V is TRBV6-6 and J is TRBJ1-3, with D possibly TRBD1 on 5 matching bases. This CDR3 spans 12 amino acids. In germline, CDR1 is MNHNY, CDR2 SVGAGI (reference sequence). Trimming took 7 bases from V and 7 from J, leaving 11 bases between them. CDR3 DNA: TGTGCCAGCATTGGACACAGCAACACCATATATTTT. This encodes CASIGHSNTIYF.

The chain recombines TRBV27 with TRBJ2-5; no clear D. The J call may be faulty, since TRBJ2-7 better matches the DNA end. Germline-derived CDR1 and CDR2 are MNHEY and SMNVEV (reference sequence). The length of the CDR3 is 14 residues. The CDR3 DNA follows: TGTGCCAGCGCAGGAACCTTAAGCTCCTACGAGCAGTACTTC. It encodes CASAGTLSSYEQYF.

The chain links TRBV2 to TRBJ2-2, with D perhaps matching TRBD1 or TRBD2 (5 bases each). The V end was cut by 1 base, the J end by 3 bases, with 12 bases between. The CDR3 runs 16 residues. Germline CDR1 SNHLY, CDR2 FYNNEI. CDR3 DNA: TGTGCCAGCAGTGAAGGGGCAGGGAGATACACCGGGGAGCTGTTTTTT. Its protein product is CASSEGAGRYTGELFF. The complete variable domain, with remaining parts taken from reference TRBV2 and TRBJ2-2, reads EPEVTQTPSHQVTQMGQEVILRCVPISNHLYFYWYRQILGQKVEFLVSFYNNEISEKSEIFDDQFSVERPDGSNFTLKIRSTKLEDSAMYFCASSEGAGRYTGELFFGEGSRLTVL.

The rearrangement joins TRBV19 to TRBJ1-2; 8 positions match TRBD1. The ends lost 5 bases at V and 4 bases at J; junction bases unmatched: 3. Germline-derived CDR1 and CDR2 are LNHDA and SQIVND (reference sequence). There are 13 residues in the CDR3. CDR3 in amino acids: CASSEQGAYGYTF. The CDR3 bases are TGTGCCAGTAGTGAGCAGGGGGCCTATGGCTACACCTTC.

The gene calls are TRBV2 and TRBJ1-4, with no clear D. The V gene's germline CDR1 is SNHLY and CDR2 FYNNEI. V was trimmed by 6 bases and J by 5 bases, leaving 16 bases between them. The CDR3 is 15 residues long. The CDR3 loop reads CASRGYKAINEKLFF. CDR3 nucleotides: TGTGCCAGCAGGGGGTATAAGGCGATAAATGAAAAACTGTTTTTT.

This sequence joins TRBV18 and TRBJ2-7; D might be TRBD1 (6 bases). The V end was cut by 2 bases, the J end by 6 bases, with 8 bases between. There are 12 residues in the CDR3. Per the germline V gene, CDR1 is KGHSH and CDR2 is LQKENI. In DNA, the CDR3 is TGTGCCAGCTCACCATTAGGGGGCGAGCAGTACTTC. Translating it yields CASSPLGGEQYF.

The CDR3 region has the DNA TGTGCCAGCAGTGAAGCCACTAGGTGGACAGGGTCCCTCTTCGGGCCCCAGCATTTT. Protein product: CASSEATRWTGSLFGPQHF. The rearrangement uses TRBV6-1 and TRBJ1-5, with 8 positions matching TRBD1. This CDR3 contains 19 residues. Germline-derived CDR1 and CDR2 are MNHNS and SASEGT. V was clipped by 0 bases and J by 9 bases; unmatched bases: 19.

The table lists this clone with a count of one. The chain employs TRBV6-1 and TRBJ2-5; D unclear. Germline V CDR1 and CDR2: MNHNS, SASEGT. CDR3 length: 13 residues. Between the trimmed V and J ends, which lost 6 bases and 0 bases, there was a span of 8 bases. The CDR3 DNA is TGTGCCAGCAGCAGGTCGGACCAAGAGACCCAGTACTTC. Amino acids: CASSRSDQETQYF.

The chain links TRBV28 to TRBJ2-3; 11 bases fit TRBD2. The germline gives CDR1 MDHEN, CDR2 SYDVKM. CDR3 length equals 16 residues. The V segment lost 6 bases and the J segment 9 bases; nucleotides outside the gene matches: 14. The CDR3 sequence: CASSVIGTSGAGTQYF. DNA of the CDR3: TGTGCCAGCAGCGTAATCGGGACTAGCGGTGCTGGGACGCAGTATTTT.

The V gene is TRBV6-1, the J gene TRBJ1-5; no clear D gene. Trimming took off 1 base at V and 3 bases at J, with 4 bases between the two ends. Germline V gene sequence: CDR1 MNHNS, CDR2 SASEGT. CDR3 length: 13 amino acids. CDR3: CASSEGPNQPQHF. In DNA form, the CDR3 reads TGTGCCAGCAGTGAAGGCCCCAATCAGCCCCAGCATTTT.

V usage is TRBV11-2 and J usage is TRBJ1-2, with no clear D. The CDR3 is made up of 14 amino acids. The V end was cut by 0 bases, the J end by 7 bases, with 12 bases between. Germline CDR1 and CDR2: SGHAT and FQNNGV. The CDR3 bases are TGTGCCAGCAGCTTAGATGGGCGGCAGAGTGGCTACACCTTC. This gives the protein CASSLDGRQSGYTF.

The chain recombines TRBV10-3 with TRBJ2-3; possibly TRBD1 for D (6 bases). Trimming pared 2 bases from V and 7 bases from J, leaving 22 bases between. Per the germline V gene, CDR1 is ENHRY and CDR2 is SYGVKD. The CDR3 runs to 17 residues. The CDR3: CAISERGLRGWNNTQYF. Written as DNA, the CDR3 is TGTGCCATCAGTGAGCGGGGTTTAAGGGGGTGGAACAATACGCAGTATTTT.

Here the CDR3 DNA reads TGTGCCAGCAGCAGGGGGACTAGCGGATACAATGAGCAGTTCTTC. Translating gives CASSRGTSGYNEQFF. The chain couples TRBV4-2 to TRBJ2-1; 11 bases fit TRBD2. CDR3 length: 15 residues. CDR1 is LGHNA and CDR2 is YNFKEQ in the germline V gene. Trimming cost V 5 bases and J 4 bases; bases outside gene matches: 4.